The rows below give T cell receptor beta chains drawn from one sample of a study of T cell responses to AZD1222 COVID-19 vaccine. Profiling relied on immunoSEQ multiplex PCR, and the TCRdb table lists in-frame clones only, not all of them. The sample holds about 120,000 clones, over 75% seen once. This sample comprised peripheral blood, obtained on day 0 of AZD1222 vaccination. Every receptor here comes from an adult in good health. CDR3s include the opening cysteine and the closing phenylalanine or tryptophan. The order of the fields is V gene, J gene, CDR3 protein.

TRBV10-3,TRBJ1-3,CASRAVSGNTIYF
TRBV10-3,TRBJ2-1,CAISEGTSGAPYNEQFF
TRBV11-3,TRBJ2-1,CASSLVDGGANEQFF
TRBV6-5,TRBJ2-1,CASTRGGPLGNEQFF
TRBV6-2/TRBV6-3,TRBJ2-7,CASSLTGGGSPYEQYF
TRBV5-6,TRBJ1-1,CASSLFLDRGKNTEAFF
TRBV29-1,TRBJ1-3,CSVRTPRSGNTIYF
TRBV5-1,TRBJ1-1,CASSVNSGSEAFF
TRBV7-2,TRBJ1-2,CASSLRDSRGYGYTF
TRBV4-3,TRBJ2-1,CASSQATLVPGGPGNEQFF
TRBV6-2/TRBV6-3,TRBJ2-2,CASSYDRTMPNTGELFF
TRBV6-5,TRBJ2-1,CASTRGGSEQFF
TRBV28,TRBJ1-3,CASSAPGYGNTIYF
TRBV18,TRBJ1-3,CASSPGQGSGNTIYF
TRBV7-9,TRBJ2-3,CASSFDFGGETDTQYF
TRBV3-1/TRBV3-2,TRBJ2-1,CASSQPRQRNEQFF
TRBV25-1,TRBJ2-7,CASSEWDRGDEQYF
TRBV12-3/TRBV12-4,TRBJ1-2,CASSPFQGYGYTF
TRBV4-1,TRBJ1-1,CASSQDGRGVGTEAFF
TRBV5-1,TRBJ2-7,CASSRTGGIDLDEQYF
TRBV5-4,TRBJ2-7,CASSFPGQGAREQYF
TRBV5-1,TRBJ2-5,CASRADQETQYF
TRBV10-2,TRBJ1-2,CASSAGDTYYGYTF
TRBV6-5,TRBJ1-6,CASKGPSYNSPLHF
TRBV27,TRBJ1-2,CASSSLAPQGADNYGYTF
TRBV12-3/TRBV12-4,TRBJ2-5,CASSLRETQYF
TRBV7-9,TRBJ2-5,CASSPLGQETQYF
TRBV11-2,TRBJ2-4,CASSWLGQGAINIQYF
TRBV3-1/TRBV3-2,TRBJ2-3,CASSPGGGRYTDTQYF
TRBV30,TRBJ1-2,CAWRLLGVYGYTF
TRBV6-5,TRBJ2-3,CASSIQGSSTDTQYF
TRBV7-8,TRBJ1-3,CASSLGGQGASGNTIYF
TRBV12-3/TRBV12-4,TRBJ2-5,CASSGVETQYF
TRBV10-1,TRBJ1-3,CASSESGGLGNTIYF
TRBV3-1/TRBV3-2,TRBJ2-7,CASSQVGGAASYEQYF
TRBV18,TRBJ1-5,CASSPDRNQPQHF
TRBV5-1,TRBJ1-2,CASSLEGYGYTF
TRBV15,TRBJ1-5,CATSRVPRDTNQPQHF